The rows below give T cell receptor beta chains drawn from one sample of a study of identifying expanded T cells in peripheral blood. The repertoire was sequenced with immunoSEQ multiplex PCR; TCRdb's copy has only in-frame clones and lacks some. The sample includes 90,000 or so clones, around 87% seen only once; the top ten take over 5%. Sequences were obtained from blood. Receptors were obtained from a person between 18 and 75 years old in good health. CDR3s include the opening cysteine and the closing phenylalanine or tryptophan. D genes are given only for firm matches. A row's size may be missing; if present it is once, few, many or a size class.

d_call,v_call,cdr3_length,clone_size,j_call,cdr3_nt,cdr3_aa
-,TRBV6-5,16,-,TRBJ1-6,TGTGCCAGCAGTTACGGGGGGCATCGGTATAATTCACCCCTCCACTTT,CASSYGGHRYNSPLHF
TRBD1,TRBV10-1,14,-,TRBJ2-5,TGCGCCAGCAGCCCGGGACAGGACATAGAGACCCAGTACTTC,CASSPGQDIETQYF
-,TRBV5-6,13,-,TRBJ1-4,TGTGCCAGCAGTTTGACGGCTAATGAAAAACTGTTTTTT,CASSLTANEKLFF
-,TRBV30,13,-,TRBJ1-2,TGTGCCTGGAGTGCCAATATAGTCTATGGCTACACCTTC,CAWSANIVYGYTF
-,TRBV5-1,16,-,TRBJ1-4,TGCGCCAGCAGCTTGGGAGGGAGCGCAACTAATGAAAAACTGTTTTTT,CASSLGGSATNEKLFF
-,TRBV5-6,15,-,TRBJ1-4,TGTGCCAGCAGCTTGGGGACAAGCCTTAATGAAAAACTGTTTTTT,CASSLGTSLNEKLFF
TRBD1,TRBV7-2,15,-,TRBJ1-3,TGTGCCAGCAGCCCCCACAGGGGGCCTGGAAACACCATATATTTT,CASSPHRGPGNTIYF
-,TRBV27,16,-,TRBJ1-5,TGTGCCAGCAGTTCCGAGGGGGGCTTGAGCAATCAGCCCCAGCATTTT,CASSSEGGLSNQPQHF
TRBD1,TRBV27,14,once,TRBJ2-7,TGTGCCAGCAGTTTCGGGGACAGTTCCTACGAGCAGTACTTC,CASSFGDSSYEQYF
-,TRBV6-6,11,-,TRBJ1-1,TGTGCCAGCAAAATTAACACTGAAGCTTTCTTT,CASKINTEAFF
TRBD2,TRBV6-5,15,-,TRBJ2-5,TGTGCCAGCAGTTACCAGCGGGGGGGCTCGGAGACCCAGTACTTC,CASSYQRGGSETQYF
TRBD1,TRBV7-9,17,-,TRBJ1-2,TGTGCCAGCAGCTCCTCGGGACAGGCGGGATCTAGCTATGGCTACACCTTC,CASSSSGQAGSSYGYTF
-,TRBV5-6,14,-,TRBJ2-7,TGTGCCAGCAGCTTGGGTTACAACTCCTACGAGCAGTACTTC,CASSLGYNSYEQYF
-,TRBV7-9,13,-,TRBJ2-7,TGTGCCAGCAGCGGCAGGGGTGGCTACGAGCAGTACTTC,CASSGRGGYEQYF
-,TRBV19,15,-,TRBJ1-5,TGTGCCAGTAGTAAGGTCAGCACTAGCAATCAGCCCCAGCATTTT,CASSKVSTSNQPQHF
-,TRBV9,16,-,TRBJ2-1,TGTGCCAGCAGCGTCGGGGCGGACTTTCTAGGAAATGAGCAGTTCTTC,CASSVGADFLGNEQFF
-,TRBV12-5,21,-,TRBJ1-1,TGTGCTAGTGGTTTTTTGACATTACGGGTGGGATTTAGCGGGGTGAACACTGAAGCTTTCTTT,CASGFLTLRVGFSGVNTEAFF
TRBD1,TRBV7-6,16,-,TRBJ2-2,TGTGCCAGCAGCTCAGTCCGACAGGGAAACACCGGGGAGCTGTTTTTT,CASSSVRQGNTGELFF
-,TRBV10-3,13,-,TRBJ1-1,TGTGCCATCAGTCCCCGGGAGGGCACTGAAGCTTTCTTT,CAISPREGTEAFF
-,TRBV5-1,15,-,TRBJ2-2,TGCGCCAGCAGCCCAGGGTCCGCGAACACCGGGGAGCTGTTTTTT,CASSPGSANTGELFF
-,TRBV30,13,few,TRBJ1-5,TGTGCCTGGAGTAGAACGGATCTTCAGCCCCAGCATTTT,CAWSRTDLQPQHF
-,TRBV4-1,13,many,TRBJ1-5,TGCGCCAGCAGCCTGACAGCCAATCAGCCCCAGCATTTT,CASSLTANQPQHF
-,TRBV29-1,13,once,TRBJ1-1,TGCAGCGTTGACCAGGCGATGAACACTGAAGCTTTCTTT,CSVDQAMNTEAFF
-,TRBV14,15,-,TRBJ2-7,TGTGCCAGCAGCTATACGACAGGAAGACTCTACGAGCAGTACTTC,CASSYTTGRLYEQYF
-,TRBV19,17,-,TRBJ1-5,TGTGCCAGTACCCTCCTTGACACCCTGGGAGACAATCAGCCCCAGCATTTT,CASTLLDTLGDNQPQHF
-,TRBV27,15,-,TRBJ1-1,TGTGCCAGCTTTCGTGACAGGTTGCTGAACACTGAAGCTTTCTTT,CASFRDRLLNTEAFF
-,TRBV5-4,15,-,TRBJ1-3,TGTGCCAGCAGCTTCCGTAGGGGGTCGGGAAACACCATATATTTT,CASSFRRGSGNTIYF
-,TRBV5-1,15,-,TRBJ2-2,TGCGCCAGCAGCCCCCCGGAGGGTGGCGGCGGGGAGCTGTTTTTT,CASSPPEGGGGELFF
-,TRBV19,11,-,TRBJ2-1,TGTGCCAGTAGTATTAAAGGGAGACAGTTCTTC,CASSIKGRQFF
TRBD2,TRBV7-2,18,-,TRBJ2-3,TGTGCCAGCAGCTTAGTCGGGACTAGCGGGGGGGCCACAGATACGCAGTATTTT,CASSLVGTSGGATDTQYF
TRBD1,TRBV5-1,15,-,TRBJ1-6,TGCGCCAGTAAGGGACAGGACTCCTATAATTCACCCCTCCACTTT,CASKGQDSYNSPLHF
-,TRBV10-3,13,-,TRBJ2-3,TGTGCCGTCACCCACCAGGGGCACGATACGCAGTATTTT,CAVTHQGHDTQYF
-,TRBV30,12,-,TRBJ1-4,TGTGCCTGGAGTGGCGGTGGGGAAAAACTGTTTTTT,CAWSGGGEKLFF
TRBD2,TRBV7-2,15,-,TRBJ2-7,TGTGCCAGCAGCTTAGATTGGGGAGGGCCCTACGAGCAGTACTTC,CASSLDWGGPYEQYF
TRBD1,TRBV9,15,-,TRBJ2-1,TGTGCCAGCAGCGCAAAAGCGACAGGGTATAATGAGCAGTTCTTC,CASSAKATGYNEQFF
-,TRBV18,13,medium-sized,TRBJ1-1,TGTGCCAGCTCTCAAGTTGATCGTCCTGAAGCTTTCTTT,CASSQVDRPEAFF
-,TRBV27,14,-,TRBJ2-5,TGTGCCAGCAGTTTAAGTAGGGTGGAAAAGACCCAGTACTTC,CASSLSRVEKTQYF
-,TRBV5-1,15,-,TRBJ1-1,TGCGCCAGCAGTTTGGGGGGTACCATGAACACTGAAGCTTTCTTT,CASSLGGTMNTEAFF
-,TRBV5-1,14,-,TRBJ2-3,TGCGCCAGCAGCCCGACCGCTAGCACAGATACGCAGTATTTT,CASSPTASTDTQYF
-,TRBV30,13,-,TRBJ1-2,TGTGCCTGGAGTGGTACCCGGCGGGATGGCTACACCTTC,CAWSGTRRDGYTF
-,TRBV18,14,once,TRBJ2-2,TGTGCCAGCTCACCGGGGACAACGACCGGGGAGCTGTTTTTT,CASSPGTTTGELFF
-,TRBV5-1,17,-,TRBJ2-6,TGCGCCAGCAGCTTCGCCGGGACGGTCCTGAGGGCCAACGTCCTGACTTTC,CASSFAGTVLRANVLTF
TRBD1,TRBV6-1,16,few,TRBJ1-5,TGTGCCAGCAGTGACCCCTCAGGGGGGAGCAATCAGCCCCAGCATTTT,CASSDPSGGSNQPQHF
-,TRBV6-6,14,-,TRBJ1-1,TGTGCCAGCAGTTACCGCGGGGTCGGGACTGAAGCTTTCTTT,CASSYRGVGTEAFF
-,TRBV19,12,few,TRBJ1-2,TGTGCCAGTAGGCTGGGCGACTATGGCTACACCTTC,CASRLGDYGYTF
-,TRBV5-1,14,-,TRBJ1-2,TGCGCCAGCAGCCCACGGACTTTTGGCTATGGCTACACCTTC,CASSPRTFGYGYTF
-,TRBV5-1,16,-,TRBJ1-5,TGCGCCAGCAGCTTGAGTGGCCAAGGGAGCAATCAGCCCCAGCATTTT,CASSLSGQGSNQPQHF
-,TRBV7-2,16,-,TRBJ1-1,TGTGCCAGCAGCCAGTGGGGGGTCCAAATCGGCACTGAAGCTTTCTTT,CASSQWGVQIGTEAFF
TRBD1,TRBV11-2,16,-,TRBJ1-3,TGTGCCAGCAGCCATTTGGGACAGAGCTCTGGAAACACCATATATTTT,CASSHLGQSSGNTIYF
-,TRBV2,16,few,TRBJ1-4,TGTGCCAGCAGTGTACCCGATTGGGTGAAAAATGAAAAACTGTTTTTT,CASSVPDWVKNEKLFF
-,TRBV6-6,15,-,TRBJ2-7,TGTGCCAGCAGCCCGGCGGGCCGTCTGGGCGGCGAGCAGTACTTC,CASSPAGRLGGEQYF
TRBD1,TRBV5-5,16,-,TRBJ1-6,TGTGCCAGCAGCGAGAGGACAGGGACCTATAATTCACCCCTCCACTTT,CASSERTGTYNSPLHF
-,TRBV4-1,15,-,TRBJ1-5,TGCGCCAGCAGCCAAGATCTTAGTTTCCAGCAGCCCCAGCATTTT,CASSQDLSFQQPQHF
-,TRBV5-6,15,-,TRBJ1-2,TGTGCCAGCAGCCCCCTTCAAGAAGCTAACTATGGCTACACCTTC,CASSPLQEANYGYTF
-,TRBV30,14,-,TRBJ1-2,TGTGCCTGGACCGTAGCAGAAGGCTTCTATGGCTACACCTTC,CAWTVAEGFYGYTF
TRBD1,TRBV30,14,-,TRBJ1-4,TGTGCCTGGAAGATGACAGGGGCTAATGAAAAACTGTTTTTT,CAWKMTGANEKLFF
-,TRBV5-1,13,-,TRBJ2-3,TGCGCCAGCAGCTTGGAAGGCACAGATACGCAGTATTTT,CASSLEGTDTQYF
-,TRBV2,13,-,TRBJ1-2,TGTGCCAGCAGTGGGACAGCGGTGGATGGCTACACCTTC,CASSGTAVDGYTF
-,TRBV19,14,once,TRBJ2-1,TGTGCCAGTAGTCTTAACCGGCCCCGCAATGAGCAGTTCTTC,CASSLNRPRNEQFF